Each of the 15 T cell receptor beta chains below was sequenced from the same sample in a study of CD8 T cells in Susac syndrome. Reverse transcription of about 0.45 to 1 ug RNA used random hexamers. TCRdb processed the immunoSEQ multiplex PCR reads anew with MiXCR; each CDR3 protein has one entry. The data contain 150,000 to 200,000 distinct CDR3 sequences, 93% of them seen just once; the ten biggest clones take up approximately 0.14%. The source material was CD4+ T cells from PBMCs. Receptors were obtained from a human donor in good health.

The chain couples TRBV28 to TRBJ2-7; the D gene could be TRBD1 or TRBD2 (5 bases each). Germline V lookup: CDR1 MDHEN, CDR2 SYDVKM. This CDR3 contains 15 residues. Trimming took 2 bases from V and 3 from J, leaving 14 bases between them. As DNA, the CDR3 is TGTGCCAGCAGTTTAGGTGGGACCCAAGTCTACGAGCAGTACTTC. Its translation is CASSLGGTQVYEQYF.

The rearrangement links TRBV7-7 to TRBJ2-2; TRBD2 aligns across 9 bases. V shed 5 bases, J shed 5 bases, and the junction held 15 bases outside the gene matches. Germline V lookup: CDR1 SSHAT, CDR2 FNYEAQ (reference sequence). The length of the CDR3 is 18 residues. CDR3 DNA: TGTGCCAGCAGCCTCCAGCTGCTCGAGCGGGGGGTAACCGGGGAGCTGTTTTTT. Encoded protein: CASSLQLLERGVTGELFF.

V usage is TRBV7-9 and J usage is TRBJ1-6; the match to TRBD1 covers 10 bases. The germline V gene encodes CDR1 SEHNR and CDR2 FQNEAQ (reference sequence). The CDR3 has 15 amino acids. V was pared by 6 bases and J by 10 bases, with 9 bases of the junction left unmatched. Here the CDR3 DNA reads TGTGCCAGCAGACCACCGGGACAGGGGCACTCACCCCTCCACTTT. Translating gives CASRPPGQGHSPLHF.

Here the CDR3 reads CASSPSRVSNHHEQYF. The CDR3 DNA reads TGTGCCAGCAGCCCGTCGAGGGTCTCAAATCACCACGAGCAGTACTTC. The gene calls are TRBV7-2 and TRBJ2-7; weak D call: TRBD2 (5 bases). The V end was cut by 5 bases, the J end by 5 bases, with 22 bases between. The CDR3 covers 16 residues. Per germline, CDR1 SGHTA and CDR2 FQGNSA.

The rearrangement uses TRBV2 and TRBJ1-2, with D unclear. The CDR3 has 10 amino acids. The V gene lost 1 base and the J gene lost 14 bases, with 8 bases spanning the gap. Germline V gene data show CDR1 as SNHLY and CDR2 as FYNNEI. The CDR3 reads CASSEGVGTF. The CDR3 DNA reads TGTGCCAGCAGTGAAGGAGTGGGGACCTTC.

The rearrangement joins TRBV20-1 to TRBJ2-1; possible D gene TRBD2, 5 bases. Germline V lookup: CDR1 DFQATT, CDR2 SNEGSKA (reference sequence). V lost 3 bases and J 3 bases, leaving 12 bases between the germline ends. The CDR3 extends over 14 amino acids. This CDR3 is CSASSGWGYNEQFF. CDR3 in DNA: TGCAGTGCTAGTTCGGGGTGGGGCTACAATGAGCAGTTCTTC.

This chain links TRBV6-5 with TRBJ1-2; 9 nucleotides match TRBD1. The CDR3 runs to 14 residues. Germline V gives CDR1 MNHEY, CDR2 SVGAGI. V gave up 8 bases and J gave up 2 bases; unmatched junction bases: 6. The CDR3 coding sequence is TGTGCCAGCGGCCGGACAGGGGCAAACTATGGCTACACCTTC. It specifies CASGRTGANYGYTF.

The chain joins TRBV2 to TRBJ1-3; tentatively, D is TRBD1 (6 bases). CDR1 is SNHLY, CDR2 FYNNEI, per germline. The CDR3 is 15 amino acids. V lost 5 bases, J lost 0 bases, and 11 bases lay in between. CDR3: CASSSGQRSGNTIYF. Written as DNA, the CDR3 is TGTGCCAGCAGTTCGGGACAACGCTCTGGAAACACCATATATTTT.

The chain uses TRBV19 and TRBJ2-7; D unclear. Between the trimmed V and J ends, which lost 5 bases and 2 bases, there was a span of 10 bases. The germline CDR1 and CDR2 sequences are LNHDA and SQIVND (reference sequence). This CDR3 spans 13 amino acids. The CDR3 spells CASSVTTAYEQYF. The CDR3 DNA reads as TGTGCCAGTAGTGTAACCACCGCCTACGAGCAGTACTTC.

V and J are TRBV29-1 and TRBJ2-1; D is possibly TRBD1 or TRBD2 (6 bases each). The CDR3 length is 15 residues. The V gene lost 7 bases and the J gene lost 3 bases, with 19 bases spanning the gap. Germline V gives CDR1 SQVTM, CDR2 ANQGSEA. The CDR3 DNA is TGCAGCGGTCTGGGGTGGGGGGCCGACTACAATGAGCAGTTCTTC. It encodes CSGLGWGADYNEQFF.

J is TRBJ1-6 and V is TRBV12-3 or TRBV12-4, with a tentative D call TRBD1 (6 bases). Trimming removed 5 bases from V and 7 bases from J, with 12 bases in between. CDR3 length equals 14 residues. For the CDR3, the DNA is TGTGCCAGCAGTCAACAGGGCGGCAATTCACCCCTCCACTTT. It translates to CASSQQGGNSPLHF.

V usage is TRBV5-6 and J usage is TRBJ2-7; weak D call: TRBD1 (6 bases). This CDR3 contains 15 residues. Germline lookup yields CDR1 SGHDT and CDR2 YYEEEE. Trimming shortened V by 2 bases and J by 0 bases, and 12 bases separated the two germline ends. The CDR3, as DNA: TGTGCCAGCAGCTTAACAGGGCTCCCCTCCTACGAGCAGTACTTC. Amino acids: CASSLTGLPSYEQYF.

J is TRBJ1-2 and V is TRBV5-4; TRBD1 is a possible D gene (5 bases). CDR3 size: 15 residues. The V gene lost 3 bases and the J gene lost 7 bases, with 19 bases spanning the gap. Per germline, CDR1 SGHNT and CDR2 YYREEE (reference sequence). The CDR3 nucleotides read TGTGCCAGCAGCTCCCCCGGTCGGAGAAGGGGTGGCTACACCTTC. Translating gives CASSSPGRRRGGYTF.

The rearrangement links TRBV7-9 to TRBJ2-1; D might be TRBD2 (6 bases). The germline CDR1 and CDR2 sequences are SEHNR and FQNEAQ (reference sequence). The CDR3 spans 12 residues. Trimming cost V 8 bases and J 15 bases, with 20 bases left between them. This CDR3 is CASQPGELSLFF. The DNA for the CDR3 is TGTGCCAGCCAGCCGGGGGAACTTAGTCTGTTCTTC. The whole variable domain, filled in from reference TRBV7-9 and TRBJ2-1, reads DTGVSQNPRHKITKRGQNVTFRCDPISEHNRLYWYRQTLGQGPEFLTYFQNEAQLEKSRLLSDRFSAERPKGSFSTLEIQRTEQGDSAMYLCASQPGELSLFFGPGTRLTVL.

V and J are TRBV27 and TRBJ2-7; 8 bases align to TRBD2. The CDR3 contains 15 residues. Germline loops: CDR1 MNHEY, CDR2 SMNVEV (reference sequence). The junction had 7 bases not matched to a gene; V was cut back by 3 bases and J by 3 bases. The CDR3 DNA reads TGTGCCAGCAGTTTGTCGGGGGGGGCCCTCTACGAGCAGTACTTC. As protein: CASSLSGGALYEQYF.